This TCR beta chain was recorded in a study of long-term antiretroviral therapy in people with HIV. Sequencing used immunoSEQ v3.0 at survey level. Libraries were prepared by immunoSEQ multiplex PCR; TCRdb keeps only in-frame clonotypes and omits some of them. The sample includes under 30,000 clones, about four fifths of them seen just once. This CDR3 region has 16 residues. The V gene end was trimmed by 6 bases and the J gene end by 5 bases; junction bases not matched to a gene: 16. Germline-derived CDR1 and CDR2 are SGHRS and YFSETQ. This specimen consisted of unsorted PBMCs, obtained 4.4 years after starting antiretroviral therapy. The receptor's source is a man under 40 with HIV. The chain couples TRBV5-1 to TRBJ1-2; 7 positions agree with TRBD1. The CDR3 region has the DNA TGCGCCAGCAAACCGGACAGGACCCTGAAAGCGTATGGCTACACCTTC. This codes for CASKPDRTLKAYGYTF.